Listed below are T cell receptor beta chains from one sample, sequenced in a study of post-analysis software for immune sequencing data. TCRdb re-called the PCR reads with MiXCR, one entry per CDR3 protein. The table shows a few hundred thousand distinct CDR3 sequences, with less than 40% occurring only once. Sequencing input: blood. The origin of the receptors is a girl under 18 with multiple sclerosis. The CDR3 runs from the conserved cysteine through the conserved F or W. D genes are given only for firm matches. A clone size is listed for some rows: how often the clone was seen (once, few, many), or a class if it is expanded.

D gene,J gene,V gene,clone size,CDR3 DNA,CDR3 protein
-,TRBJ1-1,TRBV3-1,-,TGTGCCAGCAGCCAAGGGCCGGGCCAATACACTGAAGCTTTCTTT,CASSQGPGQYTEAFF
-,TRBJ2-3,TRBV7-9,-,TGTGCCAGCAGCTTATCGTCCGCGGTCACAGATACGCAGTATTTT,CASSLSSAVTDTQYF
-,TRBJ2-5,TRBV6-5,-,TGTGCCAGCAGTTACGGGGGGACAAACTACCAAGAGACCCAGTACTTC,CASSYGGTNYQETQYF
-,TRBJ2-1,TRBV13,-,TGTGCCAGCAGCTTTAGGGACCGTTACTCCTACAATGAGCAGTTCTTC,CASSFRDRYSYNEQFF
TRBD2,TRBJ2-3,TRBV12-3/TRBV12-4,-,TGTGCCAGCAGTACGACTAGCGTGGCGGGAGATACGCAGTATTTT,CASSTTSVAGDTQYF
-,TRBJ2-5,TRBV12-3/TRBV12-4,few,TGTGCCAGCAGTTCCTCCTCACAAGAGACCCAGTACTTC,CASSSSSQETQYF
TRBD1,TRBJ2-7,TRBV20-1,few,TGCAGTGTTACCACAGGGGGCACGTCCTACGAGCAGTACTTC,CSVTTGGTSYEQYF
-,TRBJ2-7,TRBV5-1,few,TGCGCCAGTCGACCCGTGGCAGGTAGCTCCTACGAGCAGTACTTC,CASRPVAGSSYEQYF
-,TRBJ2-4,TRBV14,-,TGTGCCAGCAGCCAAGGTCATGGGATTGGGGAAAACATTCAGTACTTC,CASSQGHGIGENIQYF
TRBD2,TRBJ2-5,TRBV7-9,few,TGTGCCAGCAGCCCTAGGACTAGCGGGCACCAAGAGACCCAGTACTTC,CASSPRTSGHQETQYF
-,TRBJ2-5,TRBV24-1,-,TGTGCCACCAGTTTGGGAGCAGAAGAGACCCAGTACTTC,CATSLGAEETQYF
TRBD1,TRBJ2-7,TRBV6-5,-,TGTGCCAGCAGTTCAAGATTGGACAGGGGGCGCGAGCAGTACTTC,CASSSRLDRGREQYF
TRBD1,TRBJ1-5,TRBV12-3/TRBV12-4,-,TGTGCCAGCAGTTTATTCGACAGGGTCGGCCAGCCCCAGCATTTT,CASSLFDRVGQPQHF
-,TRBJ1-2,TRBV20-1,-,TGCAGTGCTAGAGTTCTTGAGGGCCTCACCTATGGCTACACCTTC,CSARVLEGLTYGYTF
-,TRBJ2-3,TRBV24-1,few,TGTGCCACCAGTGCAGCGGGCGCAGAAGATACGCAGTATTTT,CATSAAGAEDTQYF
-,TRBJ2-5,TRBV4-3,few,TGCGCCAGCAGCCAAAACGGCAGGTCAGAGACCCAGTACTTC,CASSQNGRSETQYF
-,TRBJ1-5,TRBV6-2/TRBV6-3,-,TGTGCCAGCAGTTACAATAGCAATCAGCCCCAGCATTTT,CASSYNSNQPQHF
TRBD1,TRBJ1-4,TRBV6-6,few,TGTGCCAGCAGTTACTCGAGGGGACAGGGAAATGAAAAACTGTTTTTT,CASSYSRGQGNEKLFF